The text below deals with one T cell receptor beta chain. The specificity of this receptor is unknown. Base qualities are missing; no much larger clone stands one base away. The sample is drawn from a study of T cell responses to AZD1222 COVID-19 vaccine (dated by TCRdb to about 2021). Turning to the overall study: TCR sequencing was performed for 230 to 250 trial participants, of whom some 200 were given two doses of AZD1222 and around 26 were given two doses of MenACWY control vaccine. Trial participants were enrolled by age into subgroups of 18-55, 56-69 and 70-plus years, and around 150, 29 and 61 TCR-sequenced participants, respectively, were included in these subgroups.

From the germline V gene, CDR1 is SQVTM and CDR2 is ANQGSEA. The junction shows trimming of 2 bases on V and 6 bases on J, plus 10 bases between the germline ends. The CDR3 goes from the cysteine to the phenylalanine over 12 residues. Only the CDR3 region is kept as DNA, spanning 36 bases read in frame from base 1. Results the study describes overall, beyond this receptor: The 56-69-year group was small, and its depth increase did not reach significance, likely because of low power. Conclusions about previously exposed vaccinees were limited because only six or seven AZD1222 recipients were SARS-CoV-2 seropositive at baseline. Participants were mostly white British and included more females than males, and it was suggested by the authors that clonal diversity may have been underestimated. Epitopes outside the regions mutated in the B.1.351 and B.1.1.7 variants were reportedly recognized by nearly half of the unique spike-specific TCRs. After two AZD1222 doses, spike-specific TCR breadth and depth were significantly higher than at day 0 and than in MenACWY recipients. The whole spike protein was spanned by vaccine-associated CD4 TCRs, and dominant responses were seen in regions 160-218 and 743-854. Because no samples from the day 14 peak response were available, repertoires could be characterized only after the peak T cell response.

The time point label corresponds to: about 28 days (+/-7) after the second vaccine dose. AZD1222 recipients whose second dose came at about 4 weeks and those whose second dose came at about 12 weeks were combined into one group, since spike-specific TCR depth and breadth did not differ between the two schedules. The vaccinee samples were drawn from two UK trials, COV001 and COV002, one of which was a single-blind randomized controlled phase 2/3 trial testing AZD1222 (ChAdOx1 nCoV-19) in healthy adults. Trial participant PBMC samples were collected at day 0 and day 28 after the second dose for TCRbeta chain sequencing. The CDR3 regions of human TCRbeta chains were analyzed by immunosequencing. Per the original workflow: Repertoire TCRs were matched against a reference library of SARS-CoV-2-specific TCRs generated with the MIRA antigen-specificity platform. Breadth was defined as the fraction of unique TCRs that were SARS-CoV-2-associated, and depth was defined as the fraction of total T cells that were SARS-CoV-2-associated. Using the MIRA data, each spike-specific TCR was mapped to the spike region that the TCR reacts to and placed in a CD4 or CD8 class. Log10-transformed breadth and depth values were compared by one-way ANOVA with Sidak's multiple comparisons tests. Held by TCRdb, this immuneACCESS table contains in-frame sequences only and omits some clones. Under half of the omission traces to an unresolved V gene where checked; the cause of the rest is unknown. V and J calls plus clone size are reproduced from that table; the DNA served to infer D and trimming. This sample is represented by fewer than 150,000 clones; 80% to 90% of them were singletons. Clones ranked in the top ten supply roughly a tenth of the sample.

Here the sequenced sample was peripheral blood, taken 28 days after the second AZD1222 dose. This sequence uses TRBV29-1 and TRBJ1-1, with a weak D call of TRBD1 (6 bases match). The receptor's source is an adult who received the AZD1222 COVID-19 vaccine. The DNA is TGCAGCGTTGAACTGCAGGGGCCTGAAGCTTTCTTT. Translated, this gives CSVELQGPEAFF.